This T cell receptor beta chain was observed in a study of beta chain features in type 1 diabetes. The CDR3 is 13 residues long. The V gene lost 1 base and the J gene lost 8 bases, with 11 bases spanning the gap. Germline-derived CDR1 and CDR2 are SGHTA and FQGNSA. What was sequenced were expressed TCRB transcripts, since all of the isolated RNA had been reverse transcribed. TCRdb's copy holds only in-frame clones and misses some; the assay was immunoSEQ multiplex PCR. This table has fewer than 250,000 clones, 9.6% appearing once. Based on CD45RO/CCR7/CD25/CD127/CD95/CD27, CD4+ regulatory, stem cell-like memory, naive and central memory cells were sorted. This clone was counted only a few times.

The clonotype originates from a woman aged 18-35 years in good health. The sample consisted of naive CD4+ T cells from blood. The chain is built from TRBV7-2 and TRBJ1-2; weak D call: TRBD1 (5 bases). As DNA, the CDR3 is TGTGCCAGCAGCTTAGTGGCAGGGAACGGCTACACCTTC. Translated, it gives CASSLVAGNGYTF.